These 27 T cell receptor beta chains were sequenced from one sample in a study of blood T cells in healthy people across ages. Next came a second PCR, run for about 7 to 12 cycles, which used a sample-barcoded 5' primer along with a J-beta primer mix. From the 5' RACE reads, TCRdb called clonotypes with MiXCR, one entry per CDR3 protein. The table shows some 1.5 million distinct CDR3 sequences, with over 25% occurring only once. Sequencing used blood. The receptors were sampled from a woman in her twenties or thirties in good health.

The CDR3: CASSLGGLTSTEAFF. DNA for the CDR3: TGCGCCAGCAGCTTGGGCGGGCTCACCTCGACTGAAGCTTTCTTT. The chain joins TRBV5-1 to TRBJ1-1; no clear D. This CDR3 contains 15 residues. Germline CDR1 SGHRS, CDR2 YFSETQ. With 0 bases removed from V and 5 bases from J, the gap between germline ends came to 14 bases.

This chain uses TRBV3-1 with TRBJ1-2, with 8 positions matching TRBD1. CDR1 is LGHDT and CDR2 is YNNKEL in the germline V gene (reference sequence). CDR3 length: 16 amino acids. Trimming cost V 3 bases and J 4 bases; bases outside gene matches: 10. The CDR3 reads CASSQGTGEILYGYTF. In DNA, the CDR3 is TGTGCCAGCAGCCAGGGGACAGGTGAAATCCTCTATGGCTACACCTTC.

In this sample, this clonotype turned up a few times. The chain links TRBV6-1 to TRBJ1-5, with unresolved D. Germline V lookup: CDR1 MNHNS, CDR2 SASEGT. Trimming shortened V by 0 bases and J by 2 bases, and 11 bases separated the two germline ends. The CDR3 extends over 16 amino acids. CDR3 protein: CASSEAEGGGNQPQHF. DNA of the CDR3: TGTGCCAGCAGTGAAGCGGAAGGTGGTGGCAATCAGCCCCAGCATTTT.

This clonotype has at least ten counts. The rearrangement links TRBV29-1 to TRBJ1-2; no definite D call. Germline V lookup: CDR1 SQVTM, CDR2 ANQGSEA. V was cut by 6 bases and J by 7 bases, with 12 bases left in between. This CDR3 contains 11 residues. The CDR3 nucleotides are TGCAGCGTATGGACGGCAGGTGGCTACACCTTC. This translates into CSVWTAGGYTF.

In this sample, this clonotype turned up many times. The chain carries TRBV29-1 and TRBJ2-1; 10 bases line up with TRBD2. V was pared by 1 base and J by 1 base, with 10 bases of the junction left unmatched. Per the germline V gene, CDR1 is SQVTM and CDR2 is ANQGSEA. The CDR3 is 18 residues long. The CDR3 coding sequence is TGCAGCGTTGAAGCGCCTAGCGGGGGTACCCCGTCCTACAATGAGCAGTTCTTC. It encodes CSVEAPSGGTPSYNEQFF.

The CDR3 DNA follows: TGTGCCAGCAGCAGAGGGCGGGAGGCTACCTACGAGCAGTACTTC. Translated: CASSRGREATYEQYF. The chain recombines TRBV11-2 with TRBJ2-5, with 8 bases fitting TRBD2. The end of the DNA is better explained by TRBJ2-7, so the J call may be wrong. CDR1 is SGHAT, CDR2 FQNNGV, per germline. The CDR3 is 15 amino acids.

CDR3 DNA sequence: TGCAGTGCTTATAATTCCGCAGATGGCTACACCTTC. As protein: CSAYNSADGYTF. V gene TRBV20-1 combines with J gene TRBJ1-2, with unresolved D. The CDR3 sequence is 12 residues long. V lost 5 bases and J 6 bases, leaving 13 bases between the germline ends. From germline, CDR1 is DFQATT and CDR2 SNEGSKA (reference sequence).

The gene calls are TRBV28 and TRBJ2-1, with unresolved D. Trimming removed 3 bases from V and 0 bases from J, with 12 bases in between. This CDR3 contains 16 residues. The germline V gene encodes CDR1 MDHEN and CDR2 SYDVKM. The CDR3 is CASSFQGLPSYNEQFF. CDR3 nucleotides: TGTGCCAGCAGTTTTCAAGGGCTCCCCTCCTACAATGAGCAGTTCTTC.

This CDR3 is CASSPRASQGAYEQYF. The CDR3 coding sequence is TGTGCCAGCAGCCCTAGGGCGAGTCAGGGCGCCTACGAGCAGTACTTC. The chain couples TRBV7-2 to TRBJ2-7, with D possibly TRBD1 on 5 matching bases. Trimming cost V 5 bases and J 2 bases, with 19 bases left between them. The CDR3 has 16 residues. CDR1 SGHTA and CDR2 FQGNSA come from the germline V gene.

This chain connects TRBV12-3 or TRBV12-4 to TRBJ2-3, with 9 bases lining up with TRBD2. V gave up 6 bases and J gave up 13 bases; unmatched junction bases: 17. There are 15 residues in the CDR3. The CDR3 reads CASSFWSGRSLGEYF. CDR3 DNA: TGTGCCAGCAGCTTCTGGAGCGGGAGGTCCTTGGGGGAGTATTTT.

The chain has TRBV20-1 and TRBJ2-7, with D hard to call. Germline V CDR1 and CDR2: DFQATT, SNEGSKA (reference sequence). Between the trimmed V and J ends, which lost 6 bases and 0 bases, there was a span of 12 bases. The CDR3 is 13 amino acids. The CDR3 bases are TGCAGTGCGGGCTCAGAAGTCTCCTACGAGCAGTACTTC. Its protein is CSAGSEVSYEQYF.

The chain combines TRBV4-1 with TRBJ2-4, with 9 positions matching TRBD2. Germline assignment: CDR1 MGHRA and CDR2 YSYEKL. The V gene end was trimmed by 0 bases and the J gene end by 0 bases; junction bases not matched to a gene: 18. This CDR3 comprises 22 residues. CDR3 loop: CASSQDRVTGLAQILAKNIQYF. As DNA, the CDR3 is TGCGCCAGCAGCCAAGATAGAGTCACCGGACTAGCGCAAATACTAGCCAAAAACATTCAGTACTTC.

The count of this clonotype is one. A read error may explain this, as a much larger clone is one base away. V is TRBV5-1 and J is TRBJ2-1, with D possibly matching TRBD2 (6 bases). CDR3 length: 15 amino acids. CDR1 and CDR2 from the germline V gene are SGHRS and YFSETQ. Trimming took 9 bases from V and 7 from J, leaving 23 bases between them. The DNA of the CDR3 is TGCGCCACGGCGGCCCTAGTGGGAGGTGGAAATGAGCAGTTCTTC. The encoded protein is CATAALVGGGNEQFF.

In its sample, this clonotype was seen many times. This sequence joins TRBV10-1 and TRBJ2-5; TRBD2 matches at 7 bases. CDR1 is WNHNN and CDR2 is SYGVQD in the germline V gene (reference sequence). Trimming took 8 bases from V and 2 from J; bases not matched to a gene: 8. This CDR3 is 14 amino acids long. The CDR3 here is CASHRRLAQETQYF. CDR3 bases: TGCGCCAGCCACAGAAGACTAGCTCAAGAGACCCAGTACTTC.

This clonotype was seen only a few times. The CDR3 is CASSQTTGSGQPQHF. The CDR3 region has the DNA TGCGCCAGCAGCCAAACGACGGGGTCGGGTCAGCCCCAGCATTTT. V is TRBV4-3 and J is TRBJ1-5; D is unresolved. The CDR3 runs to 15 residues. With 2 bases removed from V and 6 bases from J, the gap between germline ends came to 14 bases. CDR1 and CDR2 from the germline V gene are LGHNA and YSLEER.

The table lists this clonotype with many counts. V usage is TRBV5-1 and J usage is TRBJ2-6; 10 positions match TRBD1. This CDR3 spans 19 amino acids. Germline V lookup: CDR1 SGHRS, CDR2 YFSETQ. V dropped 3 bases and J dropped 2; count of bases not matched to a gene: 11. The CDR3 loop reads CASSSTRDRGEAGANVLTF. CDR3 DNA sequence: TGCGCCAGCAGCTCGACAAGGGACAGGGGTGAGGCTGGGGCCAACGTCCTGACTTTC.

The table lists this clonotype with many counts. The V and J genes are TRBV20-1 and TRBJ2-7; 13 bases map to TRBD2. Trimming removed 3 bases from V and 2 bases from J; junction bases left unmatched: 4. The germline V gene encodes CDR1 DFQATT and CDR2 SNEGSKA (reference sequence). The CDR3 runs to 15 residues. The CDR3 here is CSARTTSGGTYEQYF. The CDR3 DNA reads as TGCAGTGCTAGGACGACTAGCGGGGGGACCTACGAGCAGTACTTC.

The chain employs TRBV7-2 and TRBJ2-4; 9 bases fit TRBD1. Near its end, the DNA agrees better with TRBJ2-5, so the J call may be wrong. The CDR3 contains 15 residues. Looked up from germline, CDR1 is SGHTA and CDR2 is FQGNSA. The CDR3 bases are TGTGCCAGCAGCTTAAAGACAGGGACAGGGAAGACCCAGTACTTC. Translated: CASSLKTGTGKTQYF.

The CDR3 nucleotides read TGTGCCAGCAGCCCGTCCGGGGGGCTGACCTACGAGCAGTACTTC. Its translation is CASSPSGGLTYEQYF. This chain links TRBV9 with TRBJ2-5, with D tentatively TRBD2 (7 bases). The J call may be faulty, since TRBJ2-7 better matches the DNA end. The CDR3 spans 15 residues. CDR1 is SGDLS, CDR2 YYNGEE, per germline.

The chain joins TRBV3-1 to TRBJ2-2; D remains ambiguous. The germline CDR1 and CDR2 sequences are LGHDT and YNNKEL (reference sequence). V was cut by 1 base and J by 3 bases, with 9 bases left in between. The CDR3 has 15 amino acids. CDR3 nucleotide sequence: TGTGCCAGCAGCCAAGGGAGACATGACACCGGGGAGCTGTTTTTT. Protein product: CASSQGRHDTGELFF.

This clonotype was counted many times. The V gene is TRBV9, the J gene TRBJ2-7; D ambiguous. The CDR3 contains 12 residues. The V and J ends lost 5 bases and 6 bases respectively, with 12 bases between them. Germline CDR1 reads SGDLS; CDR2 reads YYNGEE. The CDR3 bases are TGTGCCAGCAGTTCATTCAGTACCGAGCAGTACTTC. It translates to CASSSFSTEQYF.

V is TRBV6-5 and J is TRBJ2-5, with 7 bases aligning to TRBD2. The V segment lost 2 bases and the J segment 4 bases; nucleotides outside the gene matches: 7. CDR1 is MNHEY and CDR2 is SVGAGI in the germline V gene. The CDR3 is 15 amino acids. CDR3 sequence reads: CASSYIVGGRETQYF. CDR3 sequence (DNA): TGTGCCAGCAGTTACATTGTGGGAGGGAGAGAGACCCAGTACTTC.

Notes on this clonotype: The conserved phenylalanine or tryptophan is not found at the CDR3 terminus, so this likely reflects a read error. The V and J genes are TRBV10-1 and TRBJ2-1; a weak D match, TRBD1 (6 bases). The V gene lost 3 bases and the J gene lost 5 bases, with 11 bases spanning the gap. This CDR3 comprises 14 residues. In germline, CDR1 is WNHNN, CDR2 SYGVQD (reference sequence). CDR3 sequence reads: CASSESQGDNEQFI. CDR3 nucleotides: TGCGCCAGCAGTGAATCACAGGGCGACAATGAGCAGTTCATC.

This clonotype was counted a few times. The gene calls are TRBV3-1 and TRBJ2-4; D gene ambiguous. The J call may be in error: the DNA end matches TRBJ2-7 better. CDR1 is LGHDT and CDR2 is YNNKEL in the germline V gene (reference sequence). This CDR3 comprises 15 residues. The CDR3 here is CASSRDWTSTYEQYF. Here the CDR3 DNA reads TGTGCCAGCAGCCGAGATTGGACGTCTACCTACGAGCAGTACTTC.

Many counts were recorded for this clonotype. This chain joins TRBV6-5 and TRBJ1-2; TRBD1 aligns across 8 bases. CDR1 is MNHEY, CDR2 SVGAGI, per germline. The CDR3 runs to 14 residues. The ends lost 0 bases at V and 8 bases at J; junction bases unmatched: 5. Here the CDR3 reads CASSYSRTGYGYTF. In DNA, the CDR3 is TGTGCCAGCAGTTACTCAAGGACAGGGTACGGCTACACCTTC.

The chain is built from TRBV7-9 and TRBJ1-3, with no clear D. This CDR3 is built from 13 residues. With 2 bases removed from V and 0 bases from J, the gap between germline ends came to 2 bases. Germline V gives CDR1 SEHNR, CDR2 FQNEAQ (reference sequence). CDR3 in DNA: TGTGCCAGCAGCTTACGCTCTGGAAACACCATATATTTT. Its translation: CASSLRSGNTIYF.

This chain connects TRBV6-6 to TRBJ2-3; the D gene is possibly TRBD1 (5 bases). Trimming left V 6 bases short and J 4 bases short, with 14 bases between. The CDR3 length is 14 residues. Germline loops: CDR1 MNHNY, CDR2 SVGAGI (reference sequence). The CDR3 loop is CASRRRQLPDTQYF. CDR3 nucleotide sequence: TGTGCCAGCAGGCGGAGACAGCTACCAGATACGCAGTATTTT.